This T cell receptor beta chain stems from a study of blood T cell repertoires in COVID-19. Whole-study context: Some COVID-19 samples were acute and others convalescent; all came from the United States, Italy and Spain. The analysed material was cDNA or gDNA that came from T cells, B-cell-depleted T cells, or PBMCs.

In the original workflow: Researchers report that nucleated cell counts were estimated from reference gene primer amplification. Some clones are missing from TCRdb's copy, which holds only in-frame ones; the method was immunoSEQ multiplex PCR. D and trimming come from the DNA, and the V and J calls and clone size come from that table. The repertoire consists of approximately 200,000 clones, with more than 70% occurring once and the leading ten covering about 4%. The sequencing input was peripheral blood. The sequence was collected from a woman under 40 with acute or convalescent COVID-19.

Written as DNA, the CDR3 is TGCGCCAGCAGCCAAGTAGAATCTGGGGCCAACGTCCTGACTTTC. This gives the protein CASSQVESGANVLTF. The chain carries TRBV4-1 and TRBJ2-6; no clear D. The CDR3 totals 15 residues. Trimming removed 1 base at V and 1 base at J, with 5 bases between. CDR1 and CDR2 (germline): MGHRA, YSYEKL.